This TCR beta chain appears in the sequencing data of a study of CD8 T cells in ankylosing spondylitis. This clonotype was seen a few times. Its cognate antigen is unknown. TCRdb called the 5' RACE reads again in MiXCR, with one record for every CDR3 protein. The repertoire includes 470,000 or so distinct CDR3 sequences, roughly 27% of them detected once, and approximately 1% sits in the top ten. Overall study findings and caveats: Matched ankylosing spondylitis synovial fluid reportedly contained a significantly enriched population of disease-linked clones. Earlier work had already found some motif variants in reactive arthritis synovial fluid and blood. Among TCR beta sequences, a motif of several highly homologous variants appeared characteristic of ankylosing spondylitis blood.

This receptor was taken from a male donor with ankylosing spondylitis. Material for sequencing was blood, either unsorted or a sorted T cell fraction (not recorded which).

The CDR3 DNA sequence: TGTGCCAGCAGACAGGGGAGCTCCTACAATGAGCAGTTCTTC. It codes for CASRQGSSYNEQFF. The chain recombines TRBV27 with TRBJ2-1; 7 bases fit TRBD1. V lost 6 bases and J lost 0; bases outside the gene matches: 2. Germline V gene sequence: CDR1 MNHEY, CDR2 SMNVEV (reference sequence). The CDR3 contains 14 residues.